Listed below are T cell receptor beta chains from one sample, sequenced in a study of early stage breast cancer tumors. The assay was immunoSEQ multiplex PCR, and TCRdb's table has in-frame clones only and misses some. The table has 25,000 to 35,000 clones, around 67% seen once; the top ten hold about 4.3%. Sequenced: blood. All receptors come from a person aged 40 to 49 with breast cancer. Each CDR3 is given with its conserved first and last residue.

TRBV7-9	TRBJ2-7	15	CASSLADRGPYEQYF
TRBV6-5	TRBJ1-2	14	CASSELAESHGYTF
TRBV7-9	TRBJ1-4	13	CASSAGNAEKLFF
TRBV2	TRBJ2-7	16	CASSEWVSGMYNEQYF
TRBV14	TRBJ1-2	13	CASSQGANYGYTF
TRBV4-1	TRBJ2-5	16	CASSQQKPGGMETQYF
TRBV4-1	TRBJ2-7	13	CASSQVYAYEQYF
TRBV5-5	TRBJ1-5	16	CASSLGQGASNQPQHF
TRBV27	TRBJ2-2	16	CASSPRTGANTGELFF
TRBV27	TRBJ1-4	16	CASSSRGQGLNEKLFF
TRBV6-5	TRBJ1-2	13	CASSKVDRYGYTF